Listed here is a single TCR beta chain. These data are taken from a study of T cells in Graves' hyperthyroidism and ophthalmopathy. RNA transcripts yielded amplified TCR beta CDR3 regions. HTBI primers were used for first-round RT-PCR of the TCR CDR3. TCRdb processed the multiplex PCR reads anew with MiXCR; each CDR3 protein has one entry. The sample yields about 130,000 distinct CDR3 sequences, approximately 20% seen once. Between the trimmed V and J ends, which lost 5 bases and 0 bases, there was a span of 8 bases. This CDR3 is 15 amino acids long. The germline V gene has CDR1 MNHNS and CDR2 SASEGT. Patients aged 18 to 65 had newly diagnosed hyperthyroidism lasting under 2 months. Reasons for excluding patients were uncontrolled infection, other autoimmune disease, pregnancy or lactation. The diagnostic basis comprised clinical symptoms, serum thyroxine and TRAb, thyroid ultrasound and orbital computed tomography.

The specimen was blood. The rearrangement joins TRBV6-1 to TRBJ2-6, with D uncertain. The TCR originated in a woman in her 50s with Graves' hyperthyroidism that later progressed to Graves' ophthalmopathy. The CDR3 DNA reads as TGTGCCAGCAGTCGGGTGTCCTCTGGGGCCAACGTCCTGACTTTC. Protein sequence: CASSRVSSGANVLTF.